These 9 T cell receptor beta chains were sequenced from one sample in a study of CD4 T cells in relation to SARS-CoV-2 and coronaviruses. The unexposed donors gave CD4+ T cells in about 2010-2019, prior to COVID-19. After ten to eleven days of culture, CD4+ T cells were isolated. For these receptors, no antigen is known. Produced via immunoSEQ multiplex PCR; TCRdb's table is partial and in-frame only. The sample gives 25,000 or so clones, roughly 76% of which show up once; 8% to 13% is in the top ten. What was sequenced was CD4+ T cells from PBMCs, cultured in vitro. All receptors come from a human donor in good health.

This clone was counted between two and nine times. The chain uses TRBV2 and TRBJ2-6, with D uncertain. The CDR3 extends over 15 amino acids. Looked up from germline, CDR1 is SNHLY and CDR2 is FYNNEI. V was shortened by 11 bases and J by 2 bases, with 16 bases between the two germline ends. The CDR3 coding sequence is TGTGCCCCCCCGAGTCAGACTCCTGGGGCCAACGTCCTGACTTTC. Encoded protein: CAPPSQTPGANVLTF.

The V call is TRBV19, the J call TRBJ1-5; D is ambiguous. Germline values: CDR1 LNHDA, CDR2 SQIVND (reference sequence). The V end was cut by 5 bases, the J end by 6 bases, with 11 bases between. CDR3 length: 13 residues. CDR3 sequence: CASSSQDIQPQHF. In DNA, the CDR3 is TGTGCCAGTAGTTCACAAGACATTCAGCCCCAGCATTTT.

This clone was seen a single time. This chain's CDR3 is CASSPPGQSGNTIYF. CDR3 nucleotide sequence: TGTGCCAGCTCACCACCGGGACAGTCTGGAAACACCATATATTTT. This chain links TRBV18 with TRBJ1-3; TRBD1 matches 7 bases. The CDR3 contains 15 residues. V lost 0 bases, J lost 1 base, and 0 bases stayed unmatched. Germline-derived CDR1 and CDR2 are KGHSH and LQKENI.

This clone was counted a single time. The genes are TRBV28 and TRBJ1-2; D unresolved. The CDR3 has 16 residues. V shed 7 bases and J shed 4 bases, with 22 bases lying between them. Germline CDR1 MDHEN, CDR2 SYDVKM. This chain's CDR3 is CASNSGGPARGYGYTF. CDR3 DNA: TGTGCCAGCAATTCGGGAGGACCGGCCCGGGGCTATGGCTACACCTTC.

The chain carries TRBV7-3 and TRBJ2-1; 10 bases match TRBD2. The V and J ends lost 3 bases and 6 bases, in that order; junction bases with no gene match: 5. Germline CDR1 SGHTA, CDR2 FQGTGA. The CDR3 covers 15 residues. As DNA, the CDR3 is TGTGCCAGCAGCTTCCTAGCGGGAGCCACCAATGAGCAGTTCTTC. Its protein product is CASSFLAGATNEQFF.

This clone occurred a few times. In nucleotides, the CDR3 is TGTGCCAGCAGCTCCCCCGGGGCGAATTCACCCCTCCACTTT. This codes for CASSSPGANSPLHF. The chain uses TRBV7-2 and TRBJ1-6; TRBD1 might be the D (5 bases). The V gene's germline CDR1 is SGHTA and CDR2 FQGNSA. Trimming cost V 4 bases and J 7 bases, with 11 bases left between them. The CDR3 contains 14 residues.

The chain links TRBV12-3 or TRBV12-4 to TRBJ2-5, with D unclear. The CDR3 loop spans 13 amino acids. Between the trimmed V and J ends, which lost 3 bases and 2 bases, there was a span of 7 bases. The CDR3 sequence: CASSFGPQETQYF. Written as DNA, the CDR3 is TGTGCCAGCAGTTTTGGCCCGCAAGAGACCCAGTACTTC.

The chain recombines TRBV3-1 (or the pseudogene TRBV3-2) with TRBJ2-7; D not resolved. Trimming stripped 1 base from V and 2 bases from J, with 9 bases between. Germline V CDR1 and CDR2: LGHDT, YNNKEL (reference sequence). The CDR3 consists of 14 residues. The CDR3: CASSQGHSTYEQYF. CDR3 nucleotides: TGTGCCAGCAGCCAAGGGCATAGCACCTACGAGCAGTACTTC.

This clone was recorded once. The V gene is TRBV7-2, the J gene TRBJ2-3, with D possibly TRBD2 on 5 matching bases. The ends were cut back, 0 bases at V and 4 bases at J, with 11 bases in the middle. This CDR3 region has 15 residues. Germline values: CDR1 SGHTA, CDR2 FQGNSA. The CDR3 sequence is CASSLAVGISDTQYF. In DNA form, the CDR3 reads TGTGCCAGCAGCTTAGCGGTCGGGATTTCAGATACGCAGTATTTT.